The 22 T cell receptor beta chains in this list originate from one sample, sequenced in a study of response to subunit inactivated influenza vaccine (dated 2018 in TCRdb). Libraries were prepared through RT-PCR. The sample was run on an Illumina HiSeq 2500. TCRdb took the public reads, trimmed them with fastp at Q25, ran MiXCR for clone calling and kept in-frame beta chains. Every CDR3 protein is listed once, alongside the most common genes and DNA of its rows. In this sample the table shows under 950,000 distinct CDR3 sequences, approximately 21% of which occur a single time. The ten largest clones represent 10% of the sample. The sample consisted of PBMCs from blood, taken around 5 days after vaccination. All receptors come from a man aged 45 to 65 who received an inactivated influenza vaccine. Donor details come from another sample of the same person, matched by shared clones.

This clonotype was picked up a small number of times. CDR3 loop: CASSPSRASYNEQFF. CDR3 in DNA: TGTGCCAGCTCACCATCCCGAGCCTCCTACAATGAGCAGTTCTTC. V gene TRBV18 combines with J gene TRBJ2-1; D unclear. The CDR3 is 15 residues long. The V gene lost 2 bases and the J gene lost 0 bases, with 8 bases spanning the gap. Germline CDR1 is KGHSH and CDR2 is LQKENI.

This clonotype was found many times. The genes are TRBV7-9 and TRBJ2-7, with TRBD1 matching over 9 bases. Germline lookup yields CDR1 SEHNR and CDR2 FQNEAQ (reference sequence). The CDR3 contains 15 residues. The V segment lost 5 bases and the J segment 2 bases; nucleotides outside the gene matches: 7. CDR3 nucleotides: TGTGCCAGCAGCACGCCGGGACAGGGCCCCTACGAGCAGTACTTC. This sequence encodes CASSTPGQGPYEQYF.

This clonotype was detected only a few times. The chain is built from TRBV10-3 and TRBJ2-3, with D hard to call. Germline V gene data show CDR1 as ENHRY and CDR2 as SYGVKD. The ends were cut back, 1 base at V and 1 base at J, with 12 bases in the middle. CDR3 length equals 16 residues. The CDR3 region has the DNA TGTGCCATCAGTGAGTTTCCAGACACGGGCACAGATACGCAGTATTTT. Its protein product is CAISEFPDTGTDTQYF.

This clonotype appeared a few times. The CDR3 loop reads CASREGLLYGYTF. CDR3 bases: TGTGCCAGCAGAGAAGGACTCCTGTATGGCTACACCTTC. This chain uses TRBV7-2 with TRBJ1-2; D is ambiguous. Germline V gives CDR1 SGHTA, CDR2 FQGNSA. This CDR3 region has 13 residues. V was trimmed by 6 bases and J by 5 bases, leaving 13 bases between them.

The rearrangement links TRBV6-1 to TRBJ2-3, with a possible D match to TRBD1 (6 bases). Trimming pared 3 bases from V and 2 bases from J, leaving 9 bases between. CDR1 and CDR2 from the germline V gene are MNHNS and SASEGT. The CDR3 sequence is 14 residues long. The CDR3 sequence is CASSETGFTDTQYF. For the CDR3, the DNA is TGTGCCAGCAGTGAGACAGGCTTCACAGATACGCAGTATTTT.

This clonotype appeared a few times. The CDR3 sequence: CASSPERGGTGELFF. Here the CDR3 DNA reads TGTGCCAGCAGCCCGGAGCGGGGGGGCACCGGGGAGCTGTTTTTT. The rearrangement uses TRBV7-9 and TRBJ2-2; 10 bases are a match to TRBD2. With V trimmed by 5 bases and J by 4 bases, 4 bases remained unmatched. This CDR3 spans 15 amino acids. Germline CDR1 and CDR2: SEHNR and FQNEAQ (reference sequence).

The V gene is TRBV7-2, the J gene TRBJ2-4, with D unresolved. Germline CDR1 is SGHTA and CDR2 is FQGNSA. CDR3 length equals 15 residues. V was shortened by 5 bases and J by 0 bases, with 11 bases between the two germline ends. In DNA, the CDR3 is TGTGCCAGCAGCCACGGCGGTTTAGCCAAAAACATTCAGTACTTC. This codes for CASSHGGLAKNIQYF.

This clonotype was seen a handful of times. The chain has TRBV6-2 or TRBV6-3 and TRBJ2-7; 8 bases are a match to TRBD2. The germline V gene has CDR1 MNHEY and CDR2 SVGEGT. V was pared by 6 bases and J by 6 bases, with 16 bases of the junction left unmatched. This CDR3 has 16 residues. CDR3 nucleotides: TGTGCCAGCAGACCTCTGACGGGAGGGCCCTCTAGCGAGCAGTACTTC. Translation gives CASRPLTGGPSSEQYF.

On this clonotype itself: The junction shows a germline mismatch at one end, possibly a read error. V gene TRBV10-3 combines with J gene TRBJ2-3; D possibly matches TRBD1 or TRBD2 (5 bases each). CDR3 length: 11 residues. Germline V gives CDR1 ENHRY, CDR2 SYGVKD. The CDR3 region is CAIRTDLEVFF. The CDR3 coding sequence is TGTGCCATCAGGACAGACTTGGAGGTCTTTTTT.

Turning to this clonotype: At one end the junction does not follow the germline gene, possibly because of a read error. The CDR3 region is CSAGDFSANTEAFF. DNA for the CDR3: TGCAGTGCTGGAGATTTTTCAGCGAACACTGAAGCTTTCTTT. The chain is built from TRBV20-1 and TRBJ1-1, with D unresolved. Germline values: CDR1 DFQATT, CDR2 SNEGSKA (reference sequence). This CDR3 has 14 residues.

This CDR3 reads CASNTLVDYGYTF. The CDR3 DNA follows: TGTGCCAGCAATACACTTGTGGACTATGGCTACACCTTC. The genes are TRBV6-1 and TRBJ1-2; D remains unclear. V was clipped by 7 bases and J by 3 bases, with 12 bases between them. The CDR3 extends over 13 amino acids. Germline V gene sequence: CDR1 MNHNS, CDR2 SASEGT.

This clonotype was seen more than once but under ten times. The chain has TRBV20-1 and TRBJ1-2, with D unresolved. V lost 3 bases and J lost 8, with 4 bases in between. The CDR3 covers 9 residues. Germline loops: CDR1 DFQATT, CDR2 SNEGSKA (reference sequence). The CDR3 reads CSASRGYTF. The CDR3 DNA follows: TGCAGTGCTAGCCGAGGCTACACCTTC.

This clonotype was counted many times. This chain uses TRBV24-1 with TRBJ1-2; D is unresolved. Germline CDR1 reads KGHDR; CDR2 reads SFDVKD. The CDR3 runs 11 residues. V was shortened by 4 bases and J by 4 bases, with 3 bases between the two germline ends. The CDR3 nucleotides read TGTGCCACCAGTGACCCCTATGGCTACACCTTC. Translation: CATSDPYGYTF.

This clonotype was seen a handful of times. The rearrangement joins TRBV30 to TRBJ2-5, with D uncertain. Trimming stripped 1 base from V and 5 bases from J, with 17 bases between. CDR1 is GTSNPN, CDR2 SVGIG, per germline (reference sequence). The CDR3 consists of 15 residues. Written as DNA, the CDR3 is TGTGCCTGGAGTGGGATTACAGACCGCTGGGAGACCCAGTACTTC. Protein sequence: CAWSGITDRWETQYF.

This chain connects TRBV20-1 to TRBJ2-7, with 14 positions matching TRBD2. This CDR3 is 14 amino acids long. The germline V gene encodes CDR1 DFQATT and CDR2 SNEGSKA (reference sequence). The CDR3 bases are TGCAGGGGGACTAGCGGGGGAAGCTCCTACGAGCAGTACTTC. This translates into CRGTSGGSSYEQYF.

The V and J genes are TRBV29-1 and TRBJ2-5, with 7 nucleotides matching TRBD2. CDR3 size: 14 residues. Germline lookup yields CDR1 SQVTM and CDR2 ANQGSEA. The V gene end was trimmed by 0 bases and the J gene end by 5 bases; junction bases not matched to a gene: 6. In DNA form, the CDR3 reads TGCAGCGTTGAAGAGGGGGGGGTCCGCGAGACCCAGTACTTC. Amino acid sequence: CSVEEGGVRETQYF.

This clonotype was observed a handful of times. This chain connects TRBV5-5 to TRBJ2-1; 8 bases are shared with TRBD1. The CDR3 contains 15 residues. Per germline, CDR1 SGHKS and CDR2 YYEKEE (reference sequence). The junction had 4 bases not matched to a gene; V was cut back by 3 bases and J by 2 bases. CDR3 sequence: CASSSQGAPYNEQFF. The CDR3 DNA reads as TGTGCCAGCAGCTCGCAGGGGGCACCCTACAATGAGCAGTTCTTC.

The CDR3 protein is CASSLERDSDTQYF. The CDR3 coding sequence is TGCGCCAGCAGCTTAGAGCGGGACTCAGATACGCAGTATTTT. The genes are TRBV5-1 and TRBJ2-3; TRBD2 matches 7 bases. The germline V gene encodes CDR1 SGHRS and CDR2 YFSETQ. With 2 bases clipped from V and 4 bases from J, the junction kept 4 bases outside the gene matches. This CDR3 comprises 14 residues.

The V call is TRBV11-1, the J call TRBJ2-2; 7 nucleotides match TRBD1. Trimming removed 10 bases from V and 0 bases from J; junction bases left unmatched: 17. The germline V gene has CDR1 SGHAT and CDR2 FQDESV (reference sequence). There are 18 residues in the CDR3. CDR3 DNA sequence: TGTGCCACCCCAGGTACAGGGGCCTTACCTCCGAACACCGGGGAGCTGTTTTTT. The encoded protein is CATPGTGALPPNTGELFF.

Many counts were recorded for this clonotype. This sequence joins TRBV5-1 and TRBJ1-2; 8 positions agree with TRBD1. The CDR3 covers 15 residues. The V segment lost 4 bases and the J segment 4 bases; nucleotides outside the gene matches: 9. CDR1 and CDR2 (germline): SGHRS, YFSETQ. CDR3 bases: TGCGCCAGCAGCGTTTACCAGGGGGCCGGCTATGGCTACACCTTC. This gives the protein CASSVYQGAGYGYTF.

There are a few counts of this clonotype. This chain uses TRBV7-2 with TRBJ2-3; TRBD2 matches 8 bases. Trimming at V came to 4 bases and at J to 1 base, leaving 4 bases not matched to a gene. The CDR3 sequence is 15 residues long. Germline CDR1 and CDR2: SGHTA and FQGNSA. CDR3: CASSSSGSRTDTQYF. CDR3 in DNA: TGTGCCAGCAGCTCCAGCGGGAGCCGCACAGATACGCAGTATTTT.

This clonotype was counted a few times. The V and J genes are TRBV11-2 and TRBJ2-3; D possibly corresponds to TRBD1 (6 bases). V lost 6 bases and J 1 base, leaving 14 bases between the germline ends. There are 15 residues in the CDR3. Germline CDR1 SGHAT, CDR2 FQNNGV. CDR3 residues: CASRDRHLRTDTQYF. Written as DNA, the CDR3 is TGTGCCAGCAGGGACAGACACCTCCGCACAGATACGCAGTATTTT.